Following are 22 T cell receptor beta chains from one sample sequenced in a study of blood T cell repertoires in COVID-19. Clones were sequenced by immunoSEQ multiplex PCR, and TCRdb holds only the in-frame ones, with some missing. The repertoire holds under 150,000 clones, approximately 89% seen once, with 28% in the top ten. Material for sequencing was peripheral blood. The receptor set was obtained from a human donor in a cohort sampled during active COVID-19.

The chain links TRBV7-2 to TRBJ2-4, with a tentative D call TRBD1 (6 bases). Per the germline V gene, CDR1 is SGHTA and CDR2 is FQGNSA. CDR3 size: 15 residues. V was clipped by 2 bases and J by 6 bases, with 14 bases between them. The CDR3, as DNA: TGTGCCAGCAGCTTACAAACAGGGAATAGAAACATTCAGTACTTC. This encodes CASSLQTGNRNIQYF.

This clone has just a few counts. CDR3 protein: CASSLQGVSNQPQHF. CDR3 bases: TGTGCCAGCAGCTTACAGGGGGTAAGCAATCAGCCCCAGCATTTT. This chain joins TRBV6-5 and TRBJ1-5; 8 nucleotides match TRBD1. With 6 bases clipped from V and 1 base from J, the junction kept 5 bases outside the gene matches. This CDR3 is 15 amino acids long. The germline gives CDR1 MNHEY, CDR2 SVGAGI.

CDR3 in DNA: TGTGCCAGCACCGGGGTAGGGGCCAACGTCCTGACTTTC. As protein: CASTGVGANVLTF. The chain recombines TRBV12-3 or TRBV12-4 with TRBJ2-6; a possible D gene is TRBD2 (5 bases). V gave up 7 bases and J gave up 4 bases, with 8 bases separating them. The CDR3 is 13 amino acids.

V gene TRBV6-1 combines with J gene TRBJ2-1; a possible D gene is TRBD2 (6 bases). Trimming took 1 base from V and 3 from J, leaving 19 bases between them. This CDR3 region has 18 residues. Germline lookup yields CDR1 MNHNS and CDR2 SASEGT. The CDR3 DNA sequence: TGTGCCAGCAGTGAAGTTAGGGGCCTGGCGGGGCACTACAATGAGCAGTTCTTC. It specifies CASSEVRGLAGHYNEQFF.

The chain employs TRBV3-1 (or the pseudogene TRBV3-2) and TRBJ1-4; no definite D call. The CDR3 contains 14 residues. In germline, CDR1 is LGHDT, CDR2 YNNKEL (reference sequence). With 4 bases removed from V and 4 bases from J, the gap between germline ends came to 10 bases. CDR3 sequence: CASSPESVNEKLFF. The CDR3 bases are TGTGCCAGCAGCCCTGAGAGCGTTAATGAAAAACTGTTTTTT.

This chain connects TRBV30 to TRBJ1-4; D is uncertain. This CDR3 spans 14 amino acids. CDR1 and CDR2 from the germline V gene are GTSNPN and SVGIG (reference sequence). The V end lost 3 bases, the J end lost 5 bases, and 13 bases lay between the germline ends. CDR3 sequence reads: CAWRGGGGNEKLFF. The CDR3 coding sequence is TGTGCCTGGAGAGGAGGAGGTGGAAATGAAAAACTGTTTTTT.

The chain has TRBV11-2 and TRBJ2-3; a possible D gene is TRBD2 (7 bases). The CDR3 has 16 residues. Germline values: CDR1 SGHAT, CDR2 FQNNGV. Trimming cost V 4 bases and J 1 base, with 15 bases left between them. In nucleotides, the CDR3 is TGTGCCAGCAGCTCTCGTTCGGGGGGCCGCACAGATACGCAGTATTTT. Its translation: CASSSRSGGRTDTQYF. Supplemented by reference TRBV11-2 and TRBJ2-3, the full variable domain reads EAGVAQSPRYKIIEKRQSVAFWCNPISGHATLYWYQQILGQGPKLLIQFQNNGVVDDSQLPKDRFSAERLKGVDSTLKIQPAKLEDSAVYLCASSSRSGGRTDTQYFGPGTRLTVL.

V gene TRBV24-1 combines with J gene TRBJ2-5; 7 bases fit TRBD2. V shed 4 bases and J 5 bases; nucleotides not matched to a gene: 3. This CDR3 contains 13 residues. Germline CDR1 KGHDR, CDR2 SFDVKD. The CDR3 DNA follows: TGTGCCACCAGTGACGGACTAGTGGAGACCCAGTACTTC. Amino acids: CATSDGLVETQYF.

This clone has only one observation. The chain has TRBV9 and TRBJ2-5; possible D gene TRBD1, 5 bases. The CDR3 runs to 13 residues. V lost 4 bases, J lost 5 bases, and 12 bases lay in between. Germline V lookup: CDR1 SGDLS, CDR2 YYNGEE. CDR3 amino acids: CASSLQDGETQYF. CDR3 sequence (DNA): TGTGCCAGCAGCCTACAGGACGGGGAGACCCAGTACTTC.

This chain's CDR3 is CASSLRIGLYTEAFF. CDR3 DNA: TGTGCCAGCAGCTTACGTATCGGGTTATACACTGAAGCTTTCTTT. J is TRBJ1-1 and V is TRBV11-2; D is unresolved. V shed 2 bases and J shed 3 bases, with 13 bases lying between them. The CDR3 runs to 15 residues. Germline lookup yields CDR1 SGHAT and CDR2 FQNNGV. Complete variable domain (other parts from reference TRBV11-2 and TRBJ1-1): EAGVAQSPRYKIIEKRQSVAFWCNPISGHATLYWYQQILGQGPKLLIQFQNNGVVDDSQLPKDRFSAERLKGVDSTLKIQPAKLEDSAVYLCASSLRIGLYTEAFFGQGTRLTVV.

V usage is TRBV7-6 and J usage is TRBJ2-7; 9 bases map to TRBD1. Trimming cost V 1 base and J 6 bases; bases outside gene matches: 4. The germline V gene has CDR1 SGHVS and CDR2 FNYEAQ. The CDR3 length is 14 residues. CDR3 sequence (DNA): TGTGCCAGCAGCTTAGGGACAGGGGTTCGCGAGCAGTACTTC. Its protein product is CASSLGTGVREQYF.

J is TRBJ2-5 and V is TRBV3-1 (or the pseudogene TRBV3-2), with TRBD2 as a possible D gene (6 bases). Per the germline V gene, CDR1 is LGHDT and CDR2 is YNNKEL (reference sequence). This CDR3 has 16 residues. V gave up 3 bases and J gave up 0 bases, with 14 bases separating them. The CDR3 here is CASSHWVGGNQETQYF. CDR3 DNA: TGTGCCAGCAGCCACTGGGTGGGGGGAAACCAAGAGACCCAGTACTTC.

V is TRBV7-2 and J is TRBJ2-5; 8 bases map to TRBD1. Losses at the gene ends were 4 bases for V and 5 bases for J; bases not matched to a gene: 12. In germline, CDR1 is SGHTA, CDR2 FQGNSA. This CDR3 has 16 amino acids. The CDR3 region has the DNA TGTGCCAGCAGCTCCCACCAGGGGGCCGTCCGGGAGACCCAGTACTTC. Translating it yields CASSSHQGAVRETQYF.

The V and J genes are TRBV28 and TRBJ1-2; TRBD1 is a possible D gene (5 bases). The germline gives CDR1 MDHEN, CDR2 SYDVKM. There are 13 residues in the CDR3. Trimming pared 8 bases from V and 0 bases from J, leaving 10 bases between. The CDR3 nucleotides read TGTGCCAGCGGTCCAGGGACTAACTATGGCTACACCTTC. This codes for CASGPGTNYGYTF.

The chain has TRBV30 and TRBJ1-5; unclear D gene. The length of the CDR3 is 14 residues. With 1 base removed from V and 4 bases from J, the gap between germline ends came to 11 bases. CDR1 and CDR2 from the germline V gene are GTSNPN and SVGIG (reference sequence). In nucleotides, the CDR3 is TGTGCCTGGAGTGGGCAGGTGAGAAATCAGCCCCAGCATTTT. Translation: CAWSGQVRNQPQHF.

This clone was seen a few times. The chain couples TRBV4-1 to TRBJ2-2; 9 bases align to TRBD2. Germline CDR1 and CDR2: MGHRA and YSYEKL. Trimming at V came to 2 bases and at J to 4 bases, leaving 8 bases not matched to a gene. CDR3 size: 17 residues. The CDR3 sequence: CASSQSGGLGITGELFF. The CDR3 DNA reads TGCGCCAGCAGCCAAAGCGGGGGGCTGGGTATCACCGGGGAGCTGTTTTTT.

J is TRBJ1-2 and V is TRBV2; 11 bases are shared with TRBD1. Germline values: CDR1 SNHLY, CDR2 FYNNEI. After removal of 0 bases from V and 5 bases from J, the junction contained 5 bases not matched to a gene. This CDR3 contains 16 residues. CDR3 DNA: TGTGCCAGCAGTGAAGCGCTTCGGGACAGGGGGTATGGCTACACCTTC. Its protein product is CASSEALRDRGYGYTF.

This sequence joins TRBV7-2 and TRBJ2-2; TRBD2 agrees at 10 bases. This CDR3 is 18 amino acids long. Germline loops: CDR1 SGHTA, CDR2 FQGNSA. The V and J ends lost 7 bases and 2 bases, in that order; junction bases with no gene match: 13. The CDR3 bases are TGTGCCAGCACCCCTAGGAGCGGGGGGGCCTTTAACACCGGGGAGCTGTTTTTT. The encoded protein is CASTPRSGGAFNTGELFF.

The rearrangement uses TRBV4-1 and TRBJ1-1; a weak D match, TRBD1 (6 bases). The CDR3 is made up of 16 amino acids. Germline V gene lookup returns CDR1 MGHRA and CDR2 YSYEKL. V lost 1 base and J 6 bases, leaving 18 bases between the germline ends. CDR3 in DNA: TGCGCCAGCAGCCAAGGTACGGGCGGGGGGCTTGCTGAAGCTTTCTTT. Protein product: CASSQGTGGGLAEAFF.

The chain combines TRBV28 with TRBJ2-1, with 11 bases aligning to TRBD1. CDR1 is MDHEN, CDR2 SYDVKM, per germline. J was trimmed by 2 bases and V by 5 bases; bases with no gene match: 5. CDR3 length equals 16 residues. The DNA for the CDR3 is TGTGCCAGCAGTAGTCCGGGACAGGGGGCCTACAATGAGCAGTTCTTC. This codes for CASSSPGQGAYNEQFF.

In nucleotides, the CDR3 is TGTGCCAGCAGCCCAGGGGGCGGTGGCTACACCTTC. It is translated as CASSPGGGGYTF. The rearrangement links TRBV9 to TRBJ1-2; the match to TRBD1 covers 8 bases. The J segment lost 7 bases and the V segment lost 4 bases, leaving 3 bases of the junction unmatched. Germline CDR1 reads SGDLS; CDR2 reads YYNGEE. This CDR3 is built from 12 residues.

The J gene is TRBJ1-6, the V gene TRBV30, with no clear D. The CDR3 runs 13 residues. Germline CDR1 and CDR2: GTSNPN and SVGIG (reference sequence). Trimming removed 6 bases at V and 2 bases at J, with 8 bases between. Written as DNA, the CDR3 is TGTGCCTGCCGGGGTACCTATAATTCACCCCTCCACTTT. Translating it yields CACRGTYNSPLHF.